This TCR beta chain emerged from a study of T cells in Graves' hyperthyroidism and ophthalmopathy. Authors of the study amplified TCR beta CDR3 regions from RNA transcripts. TCR CDR3 underwent first-round RT-PCR with the HTBI primer set. TCRdb reprocessed the multiplex PCR reads via MiXCR and lists one record per CDR3 protein. Of some 360,000 distinct CDR3 sequences listed, approximately 13% are singletons. The CDR3 contains 16 residues. CDR1 is SEHNR, CDR2 FQNEAQ, per germline (reference sequence). This clonotype has ten or more counts. One end of the junction varies from germline; a read error may be responsible. Stability of Graves' hyperthyroidism was defined as absent ophthalmopathy progression within 18 months. For the diagnoses, clinical symptoms, serum thyroxine and TRAb, thyroid ultrasound and orbital computed tomography were used.

The chain has TRBV7-9 and TRBJ1-4; a weak D match, TRBD1 (5 bases). Sequenced sample: blood. This receptor was taken from a woman aged 60-75 years with Graves' hyperthyroidism. Written as DNA, the CDR3 is TGTGCCAGCAGCATAGCGGGGGGTCCAACCAATGAAAAACTGTTTTTT. This sequence encodes CASSIAGGPTNEKLFF.